These 32 T cell receptor beta chains were all obtained from the same sample, sequenced in a study of control samples from healthy donors and cancer patients. Data came from immunoSEQ multiplex PCR; TCRdb stores just in-frame clones and leaves some out. The table has 100,000 to 150,000 clones, roughly 94% seen once. The specimen was blood. The receptors come from a man under 40 in good health.

V is TRBV19 and J is TRBJ1-1; the match to TRBD1 covers 7 bases. After removal of 6 bases from V and 3 bases from J, the junction contained 7 bases not matched to a gene. Germline CDR1 reads LNHDA; CDR2 reads SQIVND (reference sequence). The CDR3 is 14 amino acids. CDR3 in DNA: TGTGCCAGTAGAGAGGGGGCTAGGGACACTGAAGCTTTCTTT. Its protein is CASREGARDTEAFF.

The chain joins TRBV27 to TRBJ1-5; TRBD1 matches at 9 bases. Germline V gene lookup returns CDR1 MNHEY and CDR2 SMNVEV (reference sequence). The CDR3 covers 15 residues. Germline trimming cut 5 bases from V and 1 base from J; bases unmatched to any gene: 3. The CDR3 nucleotides are TGTGCCAGCAGTCCAGACAGGGGGAGCAATCAGCCCCAGCATTTT. Its translation is CASSPDRGSNQPQHF.

The V call is TRBV6-4, the J call TRBJ2-3; D is uncertain. CDR1 is MRHNA and CDR2 is SNTAGT in the germline V gene. V dropped 2 bases and J dropped 2 bases, with 5 bases sitting between them. The CDR3 length is 13 residues. The CDR3 region is CASSDGTTDTQYF. In nucleotides, the CDR3 is TGTGCCAGCAGTGACGGTACCACAGATACGCAGTATTTT.

About this clone: Different DNA sequences within this sample yield the same CDR3. The V and J genes are TRBV4-3 and TRBJ1-5, with D perhaps matching TRBD1 (5 bases). From germline, CDR1 is LGHNA and CDR2 YSLEER. V was clipped by 2 bases and J by 4 bases, with 12 bases between them. CDR3 length: 15 amino acids. DNA for the CDR3: TGCGCCAGCAGCCAACAACGGGGGGGGAATCAGCCCCAGCATTTT. Protein product: CASSQQRGGNQPQHF.

J is TRBJ1-2 and V is TRBV5-1; 8 bases map to TRBD1. CDR1 is SGHRS, CDR2 YFSETQ, per germline. Germline trimming cut 4 bases from V and 5 bases from J; bases unmatched to any gene: 13. The CDR3 consists of 16 residues. This CDR3 is CASSPLERTGRYGYTF. Here the CDR3 DNA reads TGCGCCAGCAGCCCCTTAGAAAGGACAGGGCGTTATGGCTACACCTTC.

The rearrangement uses TRBV3-1 (or the pseudogene TRBV3-2) and TRBJ2-7; D unclear. V lost 3 bases and J 5 bases, leaving 17 bases between the germline ends. Germline values: CDR1 LGHDT, CDR2 YNNKEL (reference sequence). The CDR3 is 15 residues long. CDR3 bases: TGTGCCAGCAGCCATACGGAAGGTTATAGCCACGAGCAGTACTTC. Protein: CASSHTEGYSHEQYF.

This rearrangement joins TRBV5-1 to TRBJ2-5; no firm D call. From germline, CDR1 is SGHRS and CDR2 YFSETQ. The CDR3 consists of 14 residues. V dropped 2 bases and J dropped 5 bases, with 13 bases sitting between them. CDR3 sequence: CASSLSDPAETQYF. The CDR3 DNA sequence: TGCGCCAGCAGCTTATCTGACCCGGCGGAGACCCAGTACTTC.

This chain links TRBV7-2 with TRBJ2-1, with D unresolved. The germline CDR1 and CDR2 sequences are SGHTA and FQGNSA. Trimming shortened V by 1 base and J by 2 bases, and 15 bases separated the two germline ends. The CDR3 has 17 amino acids. CDR3: CASSLGIGSQTYNEQFF. CDR3 nucleotide sequence: TGTGCCAGCAGCTTAGGAATCGGGTCACAAACCTACAATGAGCAGTTCTTC.

The J gene is TRBJ2-3, the V gene TRBV3-1 (or the pseudogene TRBV3-2), with a tentative D call TRBD2 (6 bases). Germline CDR1 LGHDT, CDR2 YNNKEL (reference sequence). V dropped 6 bases and J dropped 3 bases, with 22 bases sitting between them. This CDR3 comprises 17 residues. The chain's CDR3 is CASSPLGRGWGTDTQYF. CDR3 bases: TGTGCCAGCAGTCCCTTGGGGCGGGGATGGGGTACAGATACGCAGTATTTT.

The V and J genes are TRBV7-9 and TRBJ1-5; tentative D call: TRBD1 (5 bases). V gave up 1 base and J gave up 6 bases, with 19 bases separating them. Germline lookup yields CDR1 SEHNR and CDR2 FQNEAQ (reference sequence). CDR3 length equals 17 residues. CDR3 in amino acids: CASSLDVGEAGGQPQHF. In DNA, the CDR3 is TGTGCCAGCAGCTTAGACGTAGGGGAAGCGGGCGGTCAGCCCCAGCATTTT.

This clone was detected only once. One junction end disagrees with the germline gene, perhaps due to a read error. The V and J genes are TRBV9 and TRBJ2-7; 10 bases are shared with TRBD1. The germline V gene encodes CDR1 SGDLS and CDR2 YYNGEE. The CDR3 extends over 13 amino acids. CDR3 protein: CASSGQGAYGQYF. CDR3 DNA: TGTGCCAGCAGCGGACAGGGGGCGTACGGGCAGTACTTC.

The chain carries TRBV20-1 and TRBJ2-1; 8 nucleotides agree with TRBD2. The length of the CDR3 is 13 residues. From germline, CDR1 is DFQATT and CDR2 SNEGSKA (reference sequence). The V segment lost 3 bases and the J segment 9 bases; nucleotides outside the gene matches: 7. The CDR3 DNA reads TGCAGTGCTAGTCCCGGGACTAGGGGTGAGCAGTTCTTC. This sequence encodes CSASPGTRGEQFF.

The rearrangement joins TRBV7-8 to TRBJ1-4; possible D gene TRBD1, 6 bases. Per germline, CDR1 SGHVS and CDR2 FQNEAQ. The V end lost 1 base, the J end lost 7 bases, and 10 bases lay between the germline ends. This CDR3 spans 14 amino acids. CDR3 bases: TGTGCCAGCAGCTTAGTTGGGGGGCGTGAAAAACTGTTTTTT. Protein: CASSLVGGREKLFF.

This rearrangement joins TRBV27 to TRBJ2-1; 7 positions agree with TRBD2. J gave up 4 bases and V 5 bases, and 8 bases lay outside the gene matches. Per germline, CDR1 MNHEY and CDR2 SMNVEV (reference sequence). This CDR3 region has 15 residues. The CDR3 region is CASSIIAGLYNEQFF. CDR3 coding DNA: TGTGCCAGCAGTATAATAGCGGGCCTTTACAATGAGCAGTTCTTC.

The rearrangement uses TRBV2 and TRBJ1-3; D unclear. Trimming removed 3 bases from V and 2 bases from J, with 8 bases in between. The CDR3 contains 14 residues. Germline V gene sequence: CDR1 SNHLY, CDR2 FYNNEI. CDR3 DNA: TGTGCCAGCAGTGATGGCGGGCCTGGAAACACCATATATTTT. The encoded protein is CASSDGGPGNTIYF.

This chain joins TRBV7-9 and TRBJ1-3; D possibly corresponds to TRBD1 (5 bases). The CDR3 is made up of 17 amino acids. V was clipped by 0 bases and J by 3 bases, with 15 bases between them. Germline V CDR1 and CDR2: SEHNR, FQNEAQ (reference sequence). CDR3 protein: CASSLAQPGESGNTIYF. CDR3 nucleotides: TGTGCCAGCAGCTTAGCTCAGCCGGGGGAGAGTGGAAACACCATATATTTT.

The chain has TRBV5-1 and TRBJ2-5, with 8 nucleotides matching TRBD1. Germline V gene lookup returns CDR1 SGHRS and CDR2 YFSETQ. CDR3 length equals 14 residues. J lost 1 base, V lost 3 bases, and 2 bases had no gene match. The CDR3, as DNA: TGCGCCAGCAGCTACGGACAGGGCCAAGAGACCCAGTACTTC. It specifies CASSYGQGQETQYF. Full variable domain (outside the CDR3, taken from reference TRBV5-1 and TRBJ2-5): KAGVTQTPRYLIKTRGQQVTLSCSPISGHRSVSWYQQTPGQGLQFLFEYFSETQRNKGNFPGRFSGRQFSNSRSEMNVSTLELGDSALYLCASSYGQGQETQYFGPGTRLLVL.

The chain carries TRBV4-3 and TRBJ2-5; D might be TRBD2 (5 bases). With 0 bases removed from V and 4 bases from J, the gap between germline ends came to 12 bases. The CDR3 loop spans 15 amino acids. Germline-derived CDR1 and CDR2 are LGHNA and YSLEER. CDR3 nucleotides: TGCGCCAGCAGCCAAGACTGGGTCGCGGGAGAGACCCAGTACTTC. It codes for CASSQDWVAGETQYF.

The genes are TRBV18 and TRBJ2-7; D unresolved. V lost 3 bases and J lost 3, with 18 bases in between. The length of the CDR3 is 16 residues. Germline CDR1 reads KGHSH; CDR2 reads LQKENI. The CDR3 reads CASSPGDKPALYEQYF. DNA for the CDR3: TGTGCCAGCTCACCCGGAGACAAACCGGCCCTCTACGAGCAGTACTTC.

The chain employs TRBV6-2 or TRBV6-3 and TRBJ1-1, with a tentative D call TRBD1 (6 bases). Per germline, CDR1 MNHEY and CDR2 SVGEGT. The CDR3 runs 13 residues. Trimming stripped 4 bases from V and 1 base from J, with 7 bases between. The CDR3 bases are TGTGCCAGCAGTTCGACAGGGAACACTGAAGCTTTCTTT. This sequence encodes CASSSTGNTEAFF.

The chain is built from TRBV27 and TRBJ2-2, with 7 bases matching TRBD1. J gave up 3 bases and V 6 bases, and 10 bases lay outside the gene matches. Germline V gene data show CDR1 as MNHEY and CDR2 as SMNVEV (reference sequence). The CDR3 is 16 residues long. The CDR3 bases are TGTGCCAGCAGGATAGGGGGCCAAGGCCACACCGGGGAGCTGTTTTTT. Protein sequence: CASRIGGQGHTGELFF.

The chain has TRBV19 and TRBJ1-6; tentatively, D is TRBD1 (5 bases). Germline loops: CDR1 LNHDA, CDR2 SQIVND (reference sequence). This CDR3 contains 15 residues. V was clipped by 5 bases and J by 4 bases, with 12 bases between them. The DNA of the CDR3 is TGTGCCAGTAGTGTGGCGGGGGAATATAATTCACCCCTCCACTTT. It specifies CASSVAGEYNSPLHF.

V and J are TRBV7-2 and TRBJ1-5; no definite D call. This CDR3 has 14 residues. Trimming took 2 bases from V and 6 from J, leaving 11 bases between them. Germline V lookup: CDR1 SGHTA, CDR2 FQGNSA. This CDR3 reads CASSLSGVGQPQHF. For the CDR3, the DNA is TGTGCCAGCAGCTTAAGTGGGGTAGGTCAGCCCCAGCATTTT.

The chain has TRBV18 and TRBJ1-1; D remains ambiguous. V was cut by 1 base and J by 1 base, with 13 bases left in between. This CDR3 region has 16 residues. Germline assignment: CDR1 KGHSH and CDR2 LQKENI. This chain's CDR3 is CASSPLGTTGNTEAFF. Here the CDR3 DNA reads TGTGCCAGCTCACCACTTGGCACGACTGGGAACACTGAAGCTTTCTTT.

This chain uses TRBV6-5 with TRBJ1-2; D remains unclear. This CDR3 comprises 14 residues. V was cut by 2 bases and J by 5 bases, with 12 bases left in between. From germline, CDR1 is MNHEY and CDR2 SVGAGI. CDR3 residues: CASSYGGPPYGYTF. Written as DNA, the CDR3 is TGTGCCAGCAGTTACGGCGGACCTCCTTATGGCTACACCTTC.

This sequence joins TRBV7-9 and TRBJ1-1; no reliable D call. The CDR3 runs 16 residues. Germline V gene lookup returns CDR1 SEHNR and CDR2 FQNEAQ (reference sequence). Trimming left V 5 bases short and J 6 bases short, with 22 bases between. The chain's CDR3 is CASSPVAIIAWAEAFF. CDR3 bases: TGTGCCAGCAGCCCAGTCGCAATTATTGCTTGGGCTGAAGCTTTCTTT.

V gene TRBV12-5 combines with J gene TRBJ1-5; TRBD1 matches at 7 bases. The CDR3 is 14 residues long. Germline V lookup: CDR1 LGHNT, CDR2 FRNRAP. The V and J ends lost 6 bases and 5 bases, in that order; junction bases with no gene match: 7. The CDR3 sequence is CASGRNRGDQPQHF. The DNA for the CDR3 is TGTGCTAGTGGCCGAAACAGGGGCGATCAGCCCCAGCATTTT.

The rearrangement joins TRBV9 to TRBJ1-2; 9 bases agree with TRBD1. The CDR3 totals 15 residues. The germline gives CDR1 SGDLS, CDR2 YYNGEE. The V gene end was trimmed by 0 bases and the J gene end by 4 bases; junction bases not matched to a gene: 4. CDR3 loop: CASSVEGTGIYGYTF. The CDR3 DNA is TGTGCCAGCAGCGTAGAAGGGACAGGGATCTATGGCTACACCTTC. Variable domain in full (rest from reference TRBV9 and TRBJ1-2): DSGVTQTPKHLITATGQRVTLRCSPRSGDLSVYWYQQSLDQGLQFLIQYYNGEERAKGNILERFSAQQFPDLHSELNLSSLELGDSALYFCASSVEGTGIYGYTFGSGTRLTVV.

V usage is TRBV7-2 and J usage is TRBJ2-2; D may be TRBD1 or TRBD2 (5 bases each). Germline V gene sequence: CDR1 SGHTA, CDR2 FQGNSA. CDR3 length: 15 residues. V was shortened by 5 bases and J by 6 bases, with 16 bases between the two germline ends. CDR3 residues: CASSPGTGRAGELFF. The CDR3 coding sequence is TGTGCCAGCAGCCCTGGGACGGGAAGGGCCGGGGAGCTGTTTTTT. Full variable domain (missing parts from reference TRBV7-2 and TRBJ2-2): GAGVSQSPSNKVTEKGKDVELRCDPISGHTALYWYRQSLGQGLEFLIYFQGNSAPDKSGLPSDRFSAERTGGSVSTLTIQRTQQEDSAVYLCASSPGTGRAGELFFGEGSRLTVL.

The chain uses TRBV10-2 and TRBJ2-7; D is perhaps TRBD1 (5 bases). V was shortened by 1 base and J by 1 base, with 5 bases between the two germline ends. CDR3 length equals 13 residues. The V gene's germline CDR1 is WSHSY and CDR2 SAAADI. For the CDR3, the DNA is TGCGCCAGCAGTGAGTACAGGTCCTACGAGCAGTACTTC. Protein: CASSEYRSYEQYF.

The chain carries TRBV11-2 and TRBJ1-1; D call uncertain. Germline lookup yields CDR1 SGHAT and CDR2 FQNNGV. The CDR3 extends over 13 amino acids. V dropped 3 bases and J dropped 4 bases, with 9 bases sitting between them. The CDR3 region is CASSFGRPTEAFF. The CDR3, as DNA: TGTGCCAGCAGCTTCGGGAGACCCACTGAAGCTTTCTTT.

The chain carries TRBV28 and TRBJ2-1; D gene ambiguous. Germline values: CDR1 MDHEN, CDR2 SYDVKM. V was pared by 3 bases and J by 8 bases, with 5 bases between. CDR3 size: 11 residues. The CDR3 bases are TGTGCCAGCAGTTTCGGTGATGAGCAGTTCTTC. Translated, it gives CASSFGDEQFF.